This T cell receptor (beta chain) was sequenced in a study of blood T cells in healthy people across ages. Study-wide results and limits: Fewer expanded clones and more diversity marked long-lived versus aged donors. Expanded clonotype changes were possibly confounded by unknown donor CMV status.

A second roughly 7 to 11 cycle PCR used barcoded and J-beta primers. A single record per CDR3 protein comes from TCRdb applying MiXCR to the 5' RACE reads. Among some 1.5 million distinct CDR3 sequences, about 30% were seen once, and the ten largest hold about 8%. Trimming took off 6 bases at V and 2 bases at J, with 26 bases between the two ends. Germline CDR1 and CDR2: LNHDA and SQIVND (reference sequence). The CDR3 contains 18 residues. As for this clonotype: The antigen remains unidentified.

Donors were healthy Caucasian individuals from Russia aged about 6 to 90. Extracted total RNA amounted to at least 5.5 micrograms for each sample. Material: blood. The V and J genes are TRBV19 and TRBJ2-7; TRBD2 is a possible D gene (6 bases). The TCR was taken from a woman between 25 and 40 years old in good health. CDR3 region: CASSPISGGTLLAYEQYF. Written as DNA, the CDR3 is TGTGCCAGTAGCCCGATCAGTGGCGGGACCCTTCTCGCCTACGAGCAGTACTTC.